This TCR beta chain is from a study of blood T cells in healthy people across ages. Notes on this clonotype: What it binds is not known.

Regarding the study as a whole: Diversity figures based on one million T cells were deemed too low. Changes in expanded clonotypes were possibly confounded, as the CMV status of donors was unknown. Unsorted PBMCs blocked a conclusive comparison of naive and antigen-experienced cells.

Sample-barcoded 5' priming and a J-beta primer mix drove a second PCR of roughly 6 to 12 cycles. All samples gave at least 2.5 million CDR3-containing paired-end reads. Each CDR3 protein gets one entry after TCRdb re-called the 5' RACE reads with MiXCR. The sample contains 750,000 to 950,000 distinct CDR3 sequences, about 53% of which appear only once. Trimming took 3 bases from V and 7 from J, leaving 16 bases between them. CDR1 SGHNT and CDR2 YYREEE come from the germline V gene (reference sequence). The CDR3 sequence is 14 residues long. The receptor's source is a man aged 80 or over in good health. This chain joins TRBV5-4 and TRBJ1-2; a weak D match, TRBD1 (5 bases). Material: blood. CDR3 protein: CASSSSGALGGYTF. The CDR3 coding sequence is TGTGCCAGCAGCTCTTCCGGGGCGCTGGGTGGCTACACCTTC.